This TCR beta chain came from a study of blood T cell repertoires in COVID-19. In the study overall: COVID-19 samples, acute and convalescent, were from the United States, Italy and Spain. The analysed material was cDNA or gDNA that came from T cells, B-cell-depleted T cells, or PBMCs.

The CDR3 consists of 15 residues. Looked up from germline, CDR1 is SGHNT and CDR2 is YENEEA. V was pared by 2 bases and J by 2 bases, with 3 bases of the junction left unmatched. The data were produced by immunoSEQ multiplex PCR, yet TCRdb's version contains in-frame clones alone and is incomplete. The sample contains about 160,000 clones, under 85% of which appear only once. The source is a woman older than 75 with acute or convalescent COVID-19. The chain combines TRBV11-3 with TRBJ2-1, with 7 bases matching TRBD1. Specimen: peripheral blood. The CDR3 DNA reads TGTGCCAGCAGCTTAAGGACAGGTCCCTACAATGAGCAGTTCTTC. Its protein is CASSLRTGPYNEQFF. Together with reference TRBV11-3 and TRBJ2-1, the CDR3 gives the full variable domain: EAGVVQSPRYKIIEKKQPVAFWCNPISGHNTLYWYLQNLGQGPELLIRYENEEAVDDSQLPKDRFSAERLKGVDSTLKIQPAELGDSAVYLCASSLRTGPYNEQFFGPGTRLTVL.